These T cell receptor beta chains were read from a single sample in a study of cytomegalovirus exposure and HLA in healthy donors. TCRdb's table, derived via immunoSEQ multiplex PCR, lists solely in-frame clones and lacks some. The sample's table shows around 40,000 clones. The material sequenced was PBMCs. The receptors originated from a man younger than 40 in good health and CMV-seronegative. The CDR3 runs from the conserved cysteine through the conserved F or W. Each record gives: D gene, V gene, J gene, CDR3 DNA, CDR3 protein. A D gene is named only where the DNA matches it firmly.

>TRBD2|TRBV19|TRBJ2-5
TGTGCCAGTAGTATCGGGGTCGGGAACCAGCGGGAGAGAGAGACCCAGTACTTC
CASSIGVGNQRERETQYF
>TRBD1|TRBV7-6|TRBJ2-1
TGTGCCAGCAGCATGGGACAGCAGACCAATGAGCAGTTCTTC
CASSMGQQTNEQFF
>-|TRBV2|TRBJ1-1
TGTGCCAGCAGCGGGTACTCCCTCAGCACTGAAGCTTTCTTT
CASSGYSLSTEAFF
>TRBD2|TRBV6-5|TRBJ2-1
TGTGCCAGCAGTCCGGGACTAGCGTTTCTCGATGAGCAGTTCTTC
CASSPGLAFLDEQFF
>TRBD1|TRBV19|TRBJ2-7
TGTGCCAGTAGTGGCCGGGACAGGCGCTACGAGCAGTACTTC
CASSGRDRRYEQYF
>-|TRBV19|TRBJ1-5
TGTGCCAGTAGTTTCAGTAGCAATCAGCCCCAGCATTTT
CASSFSSNQPQHF
>TRBD2|TRBV6-1|TRBJ2-5
TGTGCCAGCAGTAGCGGGGCCCAAGAGACCCAGTACTTC
CASSSGAQETQYF
>-|TRBV6-1|TRBJ1-1
TGTGCCAGCAGTGCGGGGAACACTGAAGCTTTCTTT
CASSAGNTEAFF
>TRBD2|TRBV7-6|TRBJ2-7
TGTGCCAGCAGTGAAACAGCGGGACTCTACGAGCAGTACTTC
CASSETAGLYEQYF
>TRBD1|TRBV6-5|TRBJ1-3
TGTGCCAGCATTGGACAGGGGGCGTCTGGAAACACCATATATTTT
CASIGQGASGNTIYF
>TRBD2|TRBV7-2|TRBJ2-7
TGTGCCAGCGGAGGTGGCGGGGGCTCCTACGAGCAGTACTTC
CASGGGGGSYEQYF
>-|TRBV6-6|TRBJ2-3
TGTGCCAGCAGAACGCCGGGACTGGCCACAGATACGCAGTATTTT
CASRTPGLATDTQYF
>TRBD1|TRBV4-1|TRBJ2-7
TGCGCCAGCAGCCAGGGACCGGGACAGGACTACGAGCAGTACTTC
CASSQGPGQDYEQYF
>-|TRBV21-1|TRBJ1-5
TGTGCCAGCAGCAATATGCAGGGGTATAGCAATCAGCCCCAGCATTTT
CASSNMQGYSNQPQHF
>TRBD1|TRBV6-5|TRBJ2-2
TGTGCCAGCAGTTACGCGGACAGGCACACCGGGGAGCTGTTTTTT
CASSYADRHTGELFF